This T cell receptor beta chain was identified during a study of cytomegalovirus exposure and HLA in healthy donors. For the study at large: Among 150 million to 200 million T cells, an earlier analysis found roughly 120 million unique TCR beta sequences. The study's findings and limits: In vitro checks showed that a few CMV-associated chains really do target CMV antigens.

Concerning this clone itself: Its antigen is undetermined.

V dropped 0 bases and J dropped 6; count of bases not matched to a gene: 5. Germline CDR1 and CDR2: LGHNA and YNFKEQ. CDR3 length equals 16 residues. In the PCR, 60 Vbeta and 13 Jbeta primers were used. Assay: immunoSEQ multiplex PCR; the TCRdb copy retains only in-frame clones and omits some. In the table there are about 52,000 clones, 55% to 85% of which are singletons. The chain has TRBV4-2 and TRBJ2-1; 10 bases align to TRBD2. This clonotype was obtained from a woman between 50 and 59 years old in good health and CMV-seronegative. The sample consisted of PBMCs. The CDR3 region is CASSQEASGSPNEQFF. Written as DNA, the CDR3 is TGTGCCAGCAGCCAAGAGGCTAGCGGGAGCCCCAATGAGCAGTTCTTC.